This record concerns one T cell receptor (beta chain) sequence. Its antigen is still unknown. The record originates from a study of memory CD4+ T cells and cytomegalovirus serostatus. As for the study in general: Of the healthy Belgian adults, fewer than 10 were CMV seropositive and 24 seronegative. Whole-study results and caveats: CD4+ memory repertoires contained about 40% of the 164 reported CMV TCRbeta sequences. A US-trained random forest predicted CMV serostatus with median AUC around 0.91.

The CDR3 covers 14 residues. Looked up from germline, CDR1 is SEHNR and CDR2 is FQNEAQ (reference sequence). With 5 bases removed from V and 5 bases from J, the gap between germline ends came to 15 bases. Under the authors' procedure: Out-of-frame sequences were removed, leaving around 2,000,000 distinct TCRbeta sequences. This table comes from immunoSEQ multiplex PCR, and its TCRdb copy is limited to in-frame clones, with some not included. The V and J calls and the clone size are those of that table, but D and trimming were determined from the DNA. The sample has 40,000 to 55,000 clones, roughly 80% seen once. Single viable CD3+CD4+CD8-CD45RO+ cells were sorted as the memory CD4+ T cells.

The V gene is TRBV7-9, the J gene TRBJ1-2, with D possibly matching TRBD1 (6 bases). The TCR comes from an adult in good health and CMV-seropositive. The sequencing input was memory CD4+ T cells from blood. The CDR3: CASSALTGDYGYTF. Written as DNA, the CDR3 is TGTGCCAGCAGCGCGCTGACAGGAGATTATGGCTACACCTTC.